The present TCR beta chain was sequenced within a study of cytomegalovirus exposure and HLA in healthy donors. Study findings and constraints: Among donors in an Asian-associated ancestry cluster, a later analysis reportedly found fewer N-insertions than the roughly 650-donor mean.

V shed 2 bases and J shed 4 bases, with 12 bases lying between them. Germline CDR1 reads MNHNY; CDR2 reads SVGAGI (reference sequence). The CDR3 has 14 residues. Primers for the PCR totalled 60 Vbeta and 13 Jbeta. Generated by immunoSEQ multiplex PCR, the TCRdb table keeps only in-frame clones and is missing some. There are fewer than 90,000 clones in the sample; 75% to 80% occur only once, and 3.5% to 4.5% lies in the top ten. Notes on this clone: What it binds is not known.

This clonotype originated in a man aged 25 to 40 in good health and CMV-seronegative. The source material was PBMCs. The chain joins TRBV6-6 to TRBJ2-7; possible D gene TRBD2, 5 bases. The CDR3 region has the DNA TGTGCCAGCAGTTACCGGGATTACAAGTACGAGCAGTACTTC. Translating it yields CASSYRDYKYEQYF.